What follows is one TCR beta chain and its context. This entry comes from a study of T cell responses to AZD1222 COVID-19 vaccine. Clones were sequenced by immunoSEQ multiplex PCR, and TCRdb holds only the in-frame ones, with some missing. The table has about 90,000 clones, about 90% seen once. The CDR3 covers 11 residues. CDR1 is ENHRY and CDR2 is SYGVKD in the germline V gene. The V and J ends lost 3 bases and 4 bases respectively, with 3 bases between them. The chain recombines TRBV10-3 with TRBJ2-5; no firm D call. This sequence was found in an adult in good health. This specimen consisted of peripheral blood, obtained on day 0 of MenACWY control vaccination. The CDR3 region is CAISDGETQYF. CDR3 bases: TGTGCCATCAGTGATGGAGAGACCCAGTACTTC.